The sample holds a few counts of the clone carrying this T cell receptor (beta chain). Its antigen is as yet unknown. The data are from a study of post-analysis software for immune sequencing data. Unique molecular identifiers tagged the TCR beta cDNA libraries. TCRdb analysed the PCR reads with MiXCR anew, one entry per CDR3 protein. The sample consists of roughly 570,000 distinct CDR3 sequences, roughly 34% of them appearing once. CDR3 length equals 15 residues. V lost 3 bases, J lost 2 bases, and 7 bases stayed unmatched. Overall study findings and caveats: Samples from a shared batch, those prepared together, strongly co-clustered by F measure. Included in a set of five TRBV segments more frequent in patients than controls were TRBV5-6, TRBV5-1 and TRBV20-1. Diversity measured as normalized Chao1 was significantly lower in multiple sclerosis patients than in controls.

The sequencing input was blood. This receptor was identified in a girl younger than 18 with multiple sclerosis. The chain combines TRBV12-3 or TRBV12-4 with TRBJ2-7; 7 bases line up with TRBD1. The CDR3 coding sequence is TGTGCCAGCAGTTTTTCGGGGACAGACACCTACGAGCAGTACTTC. Its protein product is CASSFSGTDTYEQYF.